This T cell receptor beta chain was observed in a study of cytomegalovirus exposure and HLA in healthy donors. Primers included in the PCR were 60 Vbeta and 13 Jbeta primers. Here immunoSEQ multiplex PCR was the method, and the copy in TCRdb shows in-frame clones only, minus some. This sample has some 180,000 clones, with about 77% found just once. Overall study results and limits: In vitro work confirmed that a few CMV-associated chains recognize CMV antigens. V- and J-gene trimming in TCR beta was tied to a missense DCLRE1C variant by an analysis performed later.

This clone has only one observation. Its antigen is unidentified. This CDR3 has 12 amino acids. Germline V lookup: CDR1 SGHTA, CDR2 FQGNSA. The trim removed 7 bases at V and 6 bases at J, leaving 3 bases unmatched. The gene calls are TRBV7-2 and TRBJ1-5; 7 bases line up with TRBD1. Sequenced input: PBMCs. This clonotype was sampled from a woman aged 25 to 39 in good health and CMV-seropositive. DNA for the CDR3: TGTGCCAGCACCACAGGGGCTCAGCCCCAGCATTTT. This encodes CASTTGAQPQHF.